This T cell receptor beta chain was captured by sequencing in a study of cytomegalovirus exposure and HLA in healthy donors. Across the study: Some 200 million T cells yielded more than 90 million unique TCR beta sequences in earlier analysis.

Primers included in the PCR were 60 Vbeta and 13 Jbeta primers. Clones were sequenced by immunoSEQ multiplex PCR, and TCRdb holds only the in-frame ones, with some missing. The sample table sets out some 84,000 clones. The CDR3 runs 15 residues. Germline V lookup: CDR1 MNHEY, CDR2 SMNVEV (reference sequence). V gave up 5 bases and J gave up 1 base; unmatched junction bases: 5. The clonotype comes from a man aged 45-60 years in good health and CMV-seronegative. The gene calls are TRBV27 and TRBJ2-4; 7 positions match TRBD1. The specimen sequenced was PBMCs. CDR3 sequence: CASSVMTGAKNIQYF. The CDR3 DNA reads as TGTGCCAGCAGTGTTATGACAGGGGCCAAAAACATTCAGTACTTC.